This is a list of T cell receptor beta chains from one sample in a study of blood T cell repertoires in COVID-19. Here immunoSEQ multiplex PCR was the method, and the copy in TCRdb shows in-frame clones only, minus some. Of 260,000 or so clones listed, 87% were seen once; the top ten hold 2% to 3%. Sequencing was carried out using PBMCs or T cells enriched from blood (not recorded which). Every receptor here comes from a woman aged 25 to 45 with acute COVID-19. The conserved cysteine and the conserved F or W are not part of the CDR3 here.

>TRBV14
ASTRQGDTEAF
>TRBV5-4
ASRSQGNGNHSPLH
>TRBV18
ASSPTTRTWVNYGYT
>TRBV5-4
ASSLELAETQY
>TRBV6-1
ASSEGAIRSDGYT
>TRBV19
ASEGTGDQPQH
>TRBV6-5
ASSLIANYGYT
>TRBV3-1/TRBV3-2
ASSSSWEGGDTQY
>TRBV7-9
ASSRLRDFYEQY
>TRBV29-1
SDSGTENTEAF
>TRBV24-1
ATSDSPGIGNQPQH
>TRBV12-3/TRBV12-4
ASVGPDGYT
>TRBV30
AWSVVGGPTDTQY
>TRBV2
ASSPSFFRDRGLSGYGYT
>TRBV4-3
ASSARTGGGTEAF
>TRBV5-6
ASSLVSAGELF
>TRBV10-2
ASTITTEQETQY
>TRBV10-3
AISESFYAPVSGVSSSPLH
>TRBV19
ASSQGLFDSPLH
>TRBV3-1/TRBV3-2
ASRGSGGAGTDTQY
>TRBV10-3
AISLTGGNTEAF
>TRBV7-2
ASSLVSGGEETQY
>TRBV10-1
ASSESGRVETQY
>TRBV4-1
ASSLSRGAEDTEAF
>TRBV7-2
ASSLTKQLNYGYT
>TRBV3-1/TRBV3-2
ASSQAPGYSPLH
>TRBV19
ASSIFGLAGNPPGELF